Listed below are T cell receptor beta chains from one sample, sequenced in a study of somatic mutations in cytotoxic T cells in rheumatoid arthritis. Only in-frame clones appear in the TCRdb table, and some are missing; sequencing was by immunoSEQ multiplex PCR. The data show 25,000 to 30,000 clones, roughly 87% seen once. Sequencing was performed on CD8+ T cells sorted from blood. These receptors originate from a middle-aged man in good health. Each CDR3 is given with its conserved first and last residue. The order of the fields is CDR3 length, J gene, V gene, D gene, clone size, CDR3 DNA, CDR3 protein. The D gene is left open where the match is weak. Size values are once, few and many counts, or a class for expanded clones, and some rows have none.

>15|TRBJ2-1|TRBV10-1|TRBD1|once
TGCGCCAGCAGTGCCTACAGGGGGATATACAATGAGCAGTTCTTC
CASSAYRGIYNEQFF
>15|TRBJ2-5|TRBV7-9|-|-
TGTGCCAGCAGCCCCCGCCCCGACAGTCAAGAGACCCAGTACTTC
CASSPRPDSQETQYF
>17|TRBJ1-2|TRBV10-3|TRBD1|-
TGTGCCATCAGTGGTCCTCAGGGGGGAGTTAAGAGCGGTGGCTACACCTTC
CAISGPQGGVKSGGYTF
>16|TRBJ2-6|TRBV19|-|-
TGTGCCAGTAGCCTCGGACGTTTCTCTGGGGCCAACGTCCTGACTTTC
CASSLGRFSGANVLTF
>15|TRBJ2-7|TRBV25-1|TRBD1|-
TGTGCCAGCAGTGGGGACAGGGAAGCGCTCTACGAGCAGTACTTC
CASSGDREALYEQYF
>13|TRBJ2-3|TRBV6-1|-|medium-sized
TGTGCCAGCAGTGGTCGGGGCCCAGATACGCAGTATTTT
CASSGRGPDTQYF
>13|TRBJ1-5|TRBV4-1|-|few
TGCGCCAGCAGCCCCCAGCTTGGTCAGCCCCAGCATTTT
CASSPQLGQPQHF
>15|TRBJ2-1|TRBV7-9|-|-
TGTGCCAGCAGTTCTAGGGACCGTGGGGGGAATGAGCAGTTCTTC
CASSSRDRGGNEQFF
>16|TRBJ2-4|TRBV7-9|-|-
TGTGCCAGCAGCTTAGTATTCGGCAGGTATAGAGACATTCAGTACTTC
CASSLVFGRYRDIQYF
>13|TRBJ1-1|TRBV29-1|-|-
TGCAGCGTTCGTCCGGGGCAGAACACTGAAGCTTTCTTT
CSVRPGQNTEAFF
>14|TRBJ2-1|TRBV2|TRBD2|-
TGTGCCAGCAGTGACCGACTAGCGGGAGATGAGCAGTTCTTC
CASSDRLAGDEQFF
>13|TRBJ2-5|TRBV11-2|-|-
TGTGCCAGTTACAGGGGAGGGGCAGAGACCCAGTACTTC
CASYRGGAETQYF
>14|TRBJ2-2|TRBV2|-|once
TGTGCCAGCAGGGACAGTTGGCATCCCGGGGAGCTGTTTTTT
CASRDSWHPGELFF
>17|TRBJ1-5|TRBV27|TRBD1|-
TGTGCCAGCAGTACCCGGACAGGGGATCGGAGCAATCAGCCCCAGCATTTT
CASSTRTGDRSNQPQHF
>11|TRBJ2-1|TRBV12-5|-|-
TGTGCTAGTGGTTTGACTGATGAGCAGTTCTTC
CASGLTDEQFF
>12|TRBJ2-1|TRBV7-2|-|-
TGTGCCAGCAGCGGACGTGTGGGTGAGCAGTTCTTC
CASSGRVGEQFF
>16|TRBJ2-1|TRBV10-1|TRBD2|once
TGCGCCAGCAGTGAGTTGAGGACTAGCGGGAGCAATGAGCAGTTCTTC
CASSELRTSGSNEQFF
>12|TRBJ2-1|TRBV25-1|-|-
TGTGCCAGCAGTGAAGTTAGGGGAGGGCAGTTCTTC
CASSEVRGGQFF
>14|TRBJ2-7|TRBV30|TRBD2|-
TGTGCCTGGAGCCGATCGACTAGCGCCTACGAGCAGTACTTC
CAWSRSTSAYEQYF
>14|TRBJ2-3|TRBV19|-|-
TGTGCCAGTAGTATCGGTGCAGGGACAGATACGCAGTATTTT
CASSIGAGTDTQYF
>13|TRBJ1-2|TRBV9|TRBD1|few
TGTGCCAGCAGCCCAGGACAGGGGAAAGGCTACACCTTC
CASSPGQGKGYTF
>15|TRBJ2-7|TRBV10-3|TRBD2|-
TGTGCCATCAGTGATGGGGCGGGAGGAACCTACGAGCAGTACTTC
CAISDGAGGTYEQYF
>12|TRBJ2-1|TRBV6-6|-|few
TGTGCCAGCAGTTACCCGTACAATGAGCAGTTCTTC
CASSYPYNEQFF
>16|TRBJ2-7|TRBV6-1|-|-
TGTGCCAGCAGTGAAGCGGACGGACACCCATCCTACGAGCAGTACTTC
CASSEADGHPSYEQYF
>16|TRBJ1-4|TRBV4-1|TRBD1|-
TGCGCCAGCAGCCACCCCCGGGACAGGGAAAATGAAAAACTGTTTTTT
CASSHPRDRENEKLFF
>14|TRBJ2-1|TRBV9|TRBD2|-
TGTGCCAGCAGCCAGGGCGGGAGGGCCAATGAGCAGTTCTTC
CASSQGGRANEQFF
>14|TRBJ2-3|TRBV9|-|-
TGTGCCAGCAGCGTAGCCGGGATTGCAGATACGCAGTATTTT
CASSVAGIADTQYF
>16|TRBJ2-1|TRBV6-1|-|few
TGTGCCAGCAGTGAAGCGGTAGGACTACCCTACAATGAGCAGTTCTTC
CASSEAVGLPYNEQFF
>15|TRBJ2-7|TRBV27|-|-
TGTGCCAGCAGTTTTAGCAGGGCCCTTCCCTACGAGCAGTACTTC
CASSFSRALPYEQYF
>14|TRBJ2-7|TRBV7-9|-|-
TGTGCCAGCAGCTTATTGGCAGGGTTTGACGAGCAGTACTTC
CASSLLAGFDEQYF
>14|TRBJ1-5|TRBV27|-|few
TGTGCCAGCAGTCCTACCGTATCTGGTCAGCCCCAGCATTTT
CASSPTVSGQPQHF
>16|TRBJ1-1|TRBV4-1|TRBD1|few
TGCGCCAGCAGCCCGGACAGGGGGGAGATGAACACTGAAGCTTTCTTT
CASSPDRGEMNTEAFF
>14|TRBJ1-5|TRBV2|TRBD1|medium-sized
TGTGCCAGCGGGGACAGCACAACTAATCAGCCCCAGCATTTT
CASGDSTTNQPQHF
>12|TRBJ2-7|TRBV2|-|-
TGTGCCAGTAGACCCAGCCGAGACGAGCAGTACTTC
CASRPSRDEQYF
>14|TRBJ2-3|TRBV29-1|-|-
TGCAGCTCTACCCTAGGGGTGAGCACAGATACGCAGTATTTT
CSSTLGVSTDTQYF
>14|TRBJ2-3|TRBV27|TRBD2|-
TGTGCCAGCAGCCCCGGGACTAGCGGGATCCTCCGGTATTTT
CASSPGTSGILRYF
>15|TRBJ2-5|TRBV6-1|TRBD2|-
TGTGCCAGCAGTGAAGGGACTAGCGGCCAAGAGACCCAGTACTTC
CASSEGTSGQETQYF
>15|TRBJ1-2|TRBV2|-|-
TGTGCCAGCAGTGAAGGGATGGTGCGAGGCTATGGCTACACCTTC
CASSEGMVRGYGYTF
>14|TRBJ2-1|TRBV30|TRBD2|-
TGTGCCTGGATAATCGGGGGACTAGCGGGAAGGCAGTTCTTC
CAWIIGGLAGRQFF
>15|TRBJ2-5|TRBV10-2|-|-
TGCGCCAGCAGTGAGTCGCGGGAAGGTGTTGAGACCCAGTACTTC
CASSESREGVETQYF